Listed below are T cell receptor beta chains from one sample, sequenced in a study of blood T cells in healthy people across ages. TCRdb ran MiXCR on the 5' RACE reads and lists one entry per CDR3 protein. The table includes around 1,000,000 distinct CDR3 sequences, around 27% detected once. The same sample was also studied in work on T cells of mothers and their children.

The sequencing sample was made of blood. The source of these receptors is a girl aged 2 to 10 in good health. Each CDR3 is given with its conserved first and last residue. A D gene is named only where the DNA matches it firmly. Not all rows give a size; the values are once, few, many and, for expanded clones, a class.

>-|TRBJ1-2|TRBV7-3|few
CASSLTGLNNYGYTF
TGTGCCAGCAGCTTAACTGGGCTTAATAACTATGGCTACACCTTC
>-|TRBJ2-2|TRBV11-2|-
CASSQNPGSNTGELFF
TGTGCCAGCAGTCAAAACCCGGGCAGCAACACCGGGGAGCTGTTTTTT
>-|TRBJ2-2|TRBV7-9|-
CASSLAPMNGELFF
TGTGCCAGCAGCTTAGCGCCCATGAACGGGGAGCTGTTTTTT
>TRBD1|TRBJ1-1|TRBV12-5|-
CASGLRTGAGTEAFF
TGTGCTAGTGGTTTGAGGACAGGGGCGGGCACTGAAGCTTTCTTT
>-|TRBJ1-4|TRBV28|few
CASSPWDGATNEKLFF
TGTGCCAGCAGCCCTTGGGACGGTGCAACTAATGAAAAACTGTTTTTT
>TRBD1|TRBJ1-6|TRBV7-3|-
CASSLNRGPGSPLHF
TGTGCCAGCAGCCTTAACAGGGGGCCGGGGTCACCCCTCCACTTT
>TRBD2|TRBJ2-3|TRBV4-2|-
CASSLGTSGARSTDTQYF
TGTGCCAGCAGCCTCGGGACTAGCGGGGCGCGTAGCACAGATACGCAGTATTTT
>-|TRBJ2-1|TRBV3-1|few
CASSRVEYNEQFF
TGTGCCAGCAGCCGAGTTGAATACAATGAGCAGTTCTTC
>TRBD1|TRBJ1-2|TRBV5-1|-
CASSGTGESGYTF
TGCGCCAGCTCCGGGACAGGGGAAAGTGGCTACACCTTC
>TRBD1|TRBJ2-1|TRBV20-1|few
CSAQPGQGPYNEQFF
TGCAGTGCGCAACCGGGACAGGGCCCCTACAATGAGCAGTTCTTC
>-|TRBJ1-1|TRBV20-1|-
CSARGQGRWTEAFF
TGCAGTGCTAGAGGGCAGGGGAGGTGGACTGAAGCTTTCTTT
>-|TRBJ2-1|TRBV11-2|-
CASSPNDNEQFF
TGTGCCAGCAGTCCAAACGACAATGAGCAGTTCTTC
>TRBD2|TRBJ2-7|TRBV9|few
CACSVTSGGSYEQYF
TGTGCCTGCAGCGTCACTAGCGGGGGATCCTACGAGCAGTACTTC
>-|TRBJ2-7|TRBV27|-
CASSYKDSSYEQYF
TGTGCCAGCAGTTACAAAGATAGCTCCTACGAGCAGTACTTC
>-|TRBJ2-7|TRBV4-1|-
CASSQEGRVSYEQYF
TGCGCCAGCAGCCAAGAGGGGAGAGTCTCCTACGAGCAGTACTTC
>TRBD2|TRBJ2-1|TRBV20-1|few
CSAALAVRLSNEQFF
TGCAGTGCTGCTCTAGCGGTCCGATTGAGCAATGAGCAGTTCTTC
>-|TRBJ2-7|TRBV7-2|once
CASSLRGTEQYF
TGTGCCAGCAGCTTAAGAGGGACCGAGCAGTACTTC
>TRBD2|TRBJ2-1|TRBV7-6|-
CASSPDLAGVQLDEQFF
TGTGCCAGCAGCCCTGATCTCGCGGGGGTCCAGTTGGATGAGCAGTTCTTC
>TRBD1|TRBJ2-7|TRBV5-1|few
CASRLGQGNSYEQYF
TGCGCCAGCAGGTTGGGACAGGGCAACTCCTACGAGCAGTACTTC
>TRBD1|TRBJ1-2|TRBV6-2/TRBV6-3|few
CASSYSQKTGDYGYTF
TGTGCCAGCAGTTACTCGCAGAAGACAGGGGACTATGGCTACACCTTC
>-|TRBJ2-1|TRBV6-5|few
CASSYVPQRFPYNEQFF
TGTGCCAGCAGTTACGTACCCCAAAGGTTCCCCTACAATGAGCAGTTCTTC
>-|TRBJ2-6|TRBV7-3|few
CASSLAGTSGANVLTF
TGTGCCAGCAGCCTTGCTGGGACATCTGGGGCCAACGTCCTGACTTTC
>-|TRBJ2-5|TRBV28|-
CASSFGGTEETQYF
TGTGCCAGCAGTTTTGGGGGCACGGAGGAGACCCAGTACTTC
>-|TRBJ2-2|TRBV12-3/TRBV12-4|-
CATNRANTGELLF
TGTGCCACCAACAGGGCGAACACCGGGGAGCTGCTTTTT
>-|TRBJ1-2|TRBV24-1|few
CATSDSTVYGYTF
TGTGCCACCAGTGATTCGACGGTCTATGGCTACACCTTC
>-|TRBJ2-3|TRBV7-2|few
CASSTGSGPGADTQYF
TGTGCCAGCAGCACGGGTAGCGGCCCGGGAGCAGATACGCAGTATTTT
>-|TRBJ1-1|TRBV6-5|-
CASSPWDRHTEAFF
TGTGCCAGCAGTCCTTGGGACCGTCACACTGAAGCTTTCTTT
>-|TRBJ2-5|TRBV6-2/TRBV6-3|few
CASAAGSPQETQHF
TGTGCCAGCGCGGCCGGCAGCCCTCAAGAGACCCAGCACTTC
>TRBD1|TRBJ2-7|TRBV2|few
CASRTGTGIYEQYF
TGTGCCAGCAGGACCGGGACAGGGATTTACGAGCAGTACTTC
>-|TRBJ2-1|TRBV4-1|few
CASSQVDLITYNEQFF
TGCGCCAGCAGCCAAGTCGATCTTATAACCTACAATGAGCAGTTCTTC
>-|TRBJ2-5|TRBV2|few
CASSYEPGTVEFF
TGTGCCAGCAGCTACGAACCCGGGACGGTGGAGTTCTTC
>TRBD2|TRBJ2-1|TRBV24-1|-
CATSAGTSSAYNEQFF
TGTGCCACCAGTGCCGGGACTAGTTCTGCCTACAATGAGCAGTTCTTC
>-|TRBJ2-2|TRBV6-5|-
CASSYPQGGTGELFF
TGTGCCAGCAGTTACCCCCAGGGGGGAACCGGGGAGCTGTTTTTT
>-|TRBJ2-4|TRBV15|few
CATSSPVDRNIQYF
TGTGCCACCAGTTCACCCGTGGACAGAAACATTCAGTACTTC
>-|TRBJ1-1|TRBV12-3/TRBV12-4|few
CASSFLFGPTNTEAFF
TGTGCCAGCAGCTTCCTCTTCGGGCCCACGAACACTGAAGCTTTCTTT
>-|TRBJ2-7|TRBV29-1|few
CSVVGAGLIEQYF
TGCAGCGTTGTGGGGGCCGGCTTGATCGAGCAGTACTTC
>-|TRBJ2-5|TRBV29-1|once
CSVGGTRGETQYF
TGCAGCGTTGGGGGGACGAGAGGAGAGACCCAGTACTTC
>TRBD2|TRBJ2-3|TRBV12-5|few
CASGLVLGGTDYGTQYF
TGTGCTAGTGGTTTGGTACTGGGGGGGACGGACTACGGTACGCAGTATTTT
>-|TRBJ2-1|TRBV11-3|-
CASSLDAAGAINEQFF
TGTGCCAGCAGCTTAGACGCGGCAGGGGCGATCAATGAGCAGTTCTTC
>-|TRBJ2-7|TRBV11-2|-
CASSWSWDLTYEQYF
TGTGCCAGCAGCTGGTCGTGGGACTTGACCTACGAGCAGTACTTC
>-|TRBJ1-2|TRBV29-1|few
CSGGADYGYTF
TGCAGCGGGGGGGCAGACTATGGCTACACCTTC
>-|TRBJ2-1|TRBV3-1|-
CASSHTGWYGNEQFF
TGTGCCAGCAGCCACACAGGGTGGTACGGCAATGAGCAGTTCTTC
>TRBD1|TRBJ1-2|TRBV4-3|many
CASSQDGTGVNGYTF
TGCGCCAGCAGCCAAGATGGGACAGGGGTTAATGGCTACACCTTC
>-|TRBJ2-3|TRBV7-2|-
CASSLVGSMFIDTQYF
TGTGCCAGCAGCTTAGTTGGATCTATGTTTATCGATACGCAGTATTTT
>-|TRBJ2-5|TRBV28|many
CASSPRTEETQYF
TGTGCCAGCAGTCCGCGGACAGAAGAGACCCAGTACTTC
>-|TRBJ2-2|TRBV5-1|few
CASSQEQGELLTGELFF
TGCGCCAGCAGCCAGGAACAGGGTGAATTACTAACCGGGGAGCTGTTTTTT
>-|TRBJ2-2|TRBV2|few
CASTQRRQRNTGELFF
TGTGCCAGCACCCAGCGGAGACAGAGGAACACCGGGGAGCTGTTTTTT
>-|TRBJ2-7|TRBV7-9|-
CASSPPNSGEQYF
TGTGCCAGCAGCCCCCCTAATAGTGGCGAGCAGTACTTC
>-|TRBJ1-6|TRBV27|-
CATKNLGSLNSPLHF
TGTGCCACCAAGAATCTCGGCAGTCTTAATTCACCCCTCCACTTT
>-|TRBJ1-1|TRBV20-1|few
CSASSDIHEAFF
TGCAGTGCTAGTTCGGACATCCATGAAGCTTTCTTT